The table lists the clone carrying this T cell receptor (beta chain) with many counts. Its antigen is as yet unknown. This sample is drawn from a study of regulatory T cells in long-lasting Graves disease. Findings and caveats of the study: Persistent patients had more shared public clonotypes (about 2,800) than new patients (966).

Looked up from germline, CDR1 is SEHNR and CDR2 is FQNEAQ (reference sequence). There are 20 residues in the CDR3. Trimming at V came to 5 bases and at J to 0 bases, leaving 16 bases not matched to a gene. To make TCR beta libraries, researchers used iRepertoire HTBI primers and Arm-PCR of CDR3 regions. Via MiXCR, TCRdb re-called the multiplex PCR reads, giving one row per CDR3 protein. The sample lists 540,000 or so distinct CDR3 sequences; roughly 12% were seen once. Time point reported: newly diagnosed GD, antithyroid drugs for less than 3 months. RNA extracted from PBMCs served as the sequencing template. A further study also used this sample, focusing on T cells in Graves' hyperthyroidism and ophthalmopathy.

The origin of this receptor is a man aged 25-45 years with Graves disease. The J gene is TRBJ2-1, the V gene TRBV7-9; TRBD2 agrees at 10 bases. Specimen: peripheral blood mononuclear cells (PBMCs), collected at new diagnosis, from a patient treated with antithyroid drugs. This CDR3 reads CASSPRGGSGRPSSYNEQFF. CDR3 bases: TGTGCCAGCAGCCCGAGAGGGGGTAGCGGGAGGCCTAGCTCCTACAATGAGCAGTTCTTC. Combining the CDR3 with reference TRBV7-9 and TRBJ2-1 gives the whole variable domain DTGVSQNPRHKITKRGQNVTFRCDPISEHNRLYWYRQTLGQGPEFLTYFQNEAQLEKSRLLSDRFSAERPKGSFSTLEIQRTEQGDSAMYLCASSPRGGSGRPSSYNEQFFGPGTRLTVL.